Each of the 20 T cell receptor beta chains below was sequenced from the same sample in a study of technical replicates of blood from a few donors. The repertoire was sequenced with immunoSEQ multiplex PCR; TCRdb's copy has only in-frame clones and lacks some. The sample contains approximately 93,000 clones, 94% of which appear only once. The material sequenced was T cells isolated from PBMCs. These receptor sequences come from a human donor in good health.

This chain links TRBV25-1 with TRBJ2-5; 7 bases fit TRBD1. The germline CDR1 and CDR2 sequences are MGHDK and SYGVNS. Trimming cost V 8 bases and J 9 bases; bases outside gene matches: 21. The CDR3 spans 16 residues. The CDR3 nucleotides are TGTGCCAGCCAAGAGGGGGCAGGGGGTCAACGTTGGTCCCAGTACTTC. Amino acids: CASQEGAGGQRWSQYF.

The chain carries TRBV4-1 and TRBJ2-3; TRBD2 matches 10 bases. CDR3 length: 15 amino acids. V shed 1 base and J 6 bases; nucleotides not matched to a gene: 4. The germline CDR1 and CDR2 sequences are MGHRA and YSYEKL. The CDR3 DNA is TGCGCCAGCAGCCAAGGTAGCGGGGGGCCGGATACGCAGTATTTT. Translating gives CASSQGSGGPDTQYF.

J is TRBJ2-3 and V is TRBV19; 10 nucleotides agree with TRBD2. The CDR3 consists of 15 residues. Germline V lookup: CDR1 LNHDA, CDR2 SQIVND (reference sequence). Germline trimming cut 6 bases from V and 2 bases from J; bases unmatched to any gene: 5. CDR3 in DNA: TGTGCCAGTAGAGAGCGGGAGGGATTCACAGATACGCAGTATTTT. This codes for CASREREGFTDTQYF.

The chain couples TRBV6-1 to TRBJ2-7; a possible D gene is TRBD2 (6 bases). Trimming left V 5 bases short and J 3 bases short, with 11 bases between. The CDR3 has 13 residues. Per the germline V gene, CDR1 is MNHNS and CDR2 is SASEGT. The chain's CDR3 is CASSPGLGYEQYF. The CDR3 nucleotides are TGTGCCAGCAGTCCGGGACTTGGCTACGAGCAGTACTTC.

V and J are TRBV2 and TRBJ1-1; D gene ambiguous. This CDR3 comprises 16 residues. The germline CDR1 and CDR2 sequences are SNHLY and FYNNEI. V shed 3 bases and J shed 1 base, with 15 bases lying between them. As DNA, the CDR3 is TGTGCCAGCAGTGAGCCCTATAATGCGGGGAACACTGAAGCTTTCTTT. This translates into CASSEPYNAGNTEAFF. Drawing the rest from reference TRBV2 and TRBJ1-1, the complete variable domain is EPEVTQTPSHQVTQMGQEVILRCVPISNHLYFYWYRQILGQKVEFLVSFYNNEISEKSEIFDDQFSVERPDGSNFTLKIRSTKLEDSAMYFCASSEPYNAGNTEAFFGQGTRLTVV.

CDR3 amino acids: CASSPPTGSYFNQPQHF. For the CDR3, the DNA is TGTGCCAGTAGTCCACCGACAGGGAGTTACTTCAATCAGCCCCAGCATTTT. This rearrangement joins TRBV19 to TRBJ1-5, with TRBD1 matching 7 bases. The V segment lost 5 bases and the J segment 3 bases; nucleotides outside the gene matches: 13. Germline CDR1 and CDR2: LNHDA and SQIVND (reference sequence). The CDR3 is 17 amino acids.

The CDR3, as DNA: TGTGCCATCAGTGAGTCGTCGGGAACTGAAGCTTTCTTT. Protein: CAISESSGTEAFF. This sequence joins TRBV10-3 and TRBJ1-1; D is undetermined. From germline, CDR1 is ENHRY and CDR2 SYGVKD. This CDR3 contains 13 residues. The V end was cut by 0 bases, the J end by 5 bases, with 7 bases between.

This clone is a singleton in its sample. The chain carries TRBV11-3 and TRBJ1-1; weak D call: TRBD1 (5 bases). The V end was cut by 8 bases, the J end by 3 bases, with 19 bases between. Per the germline V gene, CDR1 is SGHNT and CDR2 is YENEEA. This CDR3 region has 15 residues. CDR3 loop: CASQGTSDTHTEAFF. The CDR3 DNA sequence: TGTGCCAGCCAGGGAACGAGTGATACCCACACTGAAGCTTTCTTT.

The V call is TRBV6-5, the J call TRBJ1-1; D gene unclear. The germline V gene encodes CDR1 MNHEY and CDR2 SVGAGI. The CDR3 is 13 residues long. With 2 bases removed from V and 5 bases from J, the gap between germline ends came to 9 bases. CDR3 region: CASSYIRDTEAFF. The CDR3, as DNA: TGTGCCAGCAGTTACATCCGGGATACTGAAGCTTTCTTT.

A single count supports this clone. The rearrangement links TRBV12-5 to TRBJ2-1; the D gene is possibly TRBD2 (5 bases). CDR3 length: 13 amino acids. The V gene's germline CDR1 is LGHNT and CDR2 FRNRAP. The V gene lost 1 base and the J gene lost 10 bases, with 11 bases spanning the gap. In DNA, the CDR3 is TGTGCTAGTGGTTTGGGGGTTGGGGAGGAGCAGTTCTTC. It encodes CASGLGVGEEQFF.

The chain recombines TRBV18 with TRBJ1-1; no reliable D call. Germline values: CDR1 KGHSH, CDR2 LQKENI. Trimming took off 4 bases at V and 0 bases at J, with 9 bases between the two ends. The CDR3 is made up of 14 amino acids. The DNA of the CDR3 is TGTGCCAGCTCACGGGCCACTTTGAACACTGAAGCTTTCTTT. This codes for CASSRATLNTEAFF.

V and J are TRBV5-1 and TRBJ2-5, with 7 nucleotides matching TRBD1. Trimming removed 4 bases from V and 1 base from J; junction bases left unmatched: 7. CDR3 size: 15 residues. The germline V gene encodes CDR1 SGHRS and CDR2 YFSETQ. As DNA, the CDR3 is TGCGCCAGCAGCCCTGGGACAGCCACCCAAGAGACCCAGTACTTC. Its translation: CASSPGTATQETQYF.

This clone was found once. The chain uses TRBV27 and TRBJ1-1; D is undetermined. This CDR3 comprises 13 residues. The V gene's germline CDR1 is MNHEY and CDR2 SMNVEV (reference sequence). V was clipped by 8 bases and J by 8 bases, with 18 bases between them. CDR3 region: CASGELAREEAFF. CDR3 DNA sequence: TGTGCCAGCGGAGAGCTGGCGAGGGAAGAAGCTTTCTTT.

V gene TRBV27 combines with J gene TRBJ1-2; TRBD1 matches at 8 bases. CDR1 and CDR2 from the germline V gene are MNHEY and SMNVEV (reference sequence). The CDR3 is made up of 19 amino acids. Germline trimming cut 4 bases from V and 0 bases from J; bases unmatched to any gene: 16. The CDR3 bases are TGTGCCAGCAGTTCATCCTTTGGGACAGGCGGCACCTCTAACTATGGCTACACCTTC. It yields the protein CASSSSFGTGGTSNYGYTF.

For this clone: At one end the junction does not follow the germline gene, possibly because of a read error. The rearrangement uses TRBV7-7 and TRBJ2-5; D may be TRBD2 (6 bases). CDR1 is SSHAT and CDR2 is FNYEAQ in the germline V gene (reference sequence). The CDR3 spans 15 residues. CDR3 in DNA: TGTGCTAGCAGCTTAGGTGGGACTCGCCAAGAGACCCAGTACTTC. This translates into CASSLGGTRQETQYF.

V is TRBV19 and J is TRBJ2-2, with 7 bases aligning to TRBD2. In germline, CDR1 is LNHDA, CDR2 SQIVND (reference sequence). Trimming removed 3 bases from V and 4 bases from J; junction bases left unmatched: 8. The CDR3 has 16 amino acids. The CDR3 protein is CASSIRARGSTGELFF. The CDR3 DNA follows: TGTGCCAGTAGTATCAGGGCGCGGGGGAGCACCGGGGAGCTGTTTTTT.

This clone was seen a handful of times. DNA for the CDR3: TGTGCCAGCAGCCCGAGGACAGGGACCGGCTACACCTTC. This codes for CASSPRTGTGYTF. J is TRBJ1-2 and V is TRBV11-2, with 8 bases identical to TRBD1. After removal of 5 bases from V and 8 bases from J, the junction contained 7 bases not matched to a gene. CDR1 is SGHAT, CDR2 FQNNGV, per germline. The CDR3 totals 13 residues.

J is TRBJ1-1 and V is TRBV2; TRBD1 matches at 8 bases. The CDR3 extends over 16 amino acids. Looked up from germline, CDR1 is SNHLY and CDR2 is FYNNEI. V dropped 1 base and J dropped 3; count of bases not matched to a gene: 7. CDR3 sequence reads: CASSEGRTGLDTEAFF. The CDR3 nucleotides read TGTGCCAGCAGTGAAGGTAGGACAGGGCTGGACACTGAAGCTTTCTTT.

This clone came up once. The gene calls are TRBV6-1 and TRBJ2-7, with D maybe TRBD2 (5 bases). Germline CDR1 MNHNS, CDR2 SASEGT. This CDR3 comprises 15 residues. Trimming took 6 bases from V and 1 from J, leaving 16 bases between them. The chain's CDR3 is CASSQVGLLSYEQYF. CDR3 DNA sequence: TGTGCCAGCAGCCAAGTAGGACTCCTTTCCTACGAGCAGTACTTC.

The V call is TRBV9, the J call TRBJ2-5, with TRBD1 matching over 7 bases. V lost 4 bases to trimming and J lost 3 bases; unmatched junction nucleotides: 6. The germline gives CDR1 SGDLS, CDR2 YYNGEE. This CDR3 region has 14 residues. The CDR3 loop is CASSLTGHKETQYF. DNA for the CDR3: TGTGCCAGCAGCCTGACAGGGCACAAAGAGACCCAGTACTTC.